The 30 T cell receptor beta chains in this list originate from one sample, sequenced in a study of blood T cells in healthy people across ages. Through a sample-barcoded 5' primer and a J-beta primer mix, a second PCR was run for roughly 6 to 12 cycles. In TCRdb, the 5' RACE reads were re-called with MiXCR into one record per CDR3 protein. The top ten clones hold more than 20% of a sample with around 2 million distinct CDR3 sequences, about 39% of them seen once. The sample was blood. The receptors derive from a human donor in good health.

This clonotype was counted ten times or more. The CDR3 DNA is TGTGCCAGCAGCCCTGGAGGGGGCGGCACAGATACGCAGTATTTT. It is translated as CASSPGGGGTDTQYF. The chain joins TRBV18 to TRBJ2-3; D may be TRBD1 (7 bases). The CDR3 runs to 15 residues. Germline V gene lookup returns CDR1 KGHSH and CDR2 LQKENI. Trimming removed 8 bases from V and 1 base from J, with 16 bases in between.

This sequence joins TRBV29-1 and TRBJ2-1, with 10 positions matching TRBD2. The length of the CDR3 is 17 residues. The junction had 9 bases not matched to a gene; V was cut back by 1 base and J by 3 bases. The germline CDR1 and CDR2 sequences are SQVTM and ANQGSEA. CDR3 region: CSVEGASGGEIYNEQFF. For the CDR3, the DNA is TGCAGCGTTGAAGGAGCTAGCGGGGGTGAGATCTACAATGAGCAGTTCTTC.

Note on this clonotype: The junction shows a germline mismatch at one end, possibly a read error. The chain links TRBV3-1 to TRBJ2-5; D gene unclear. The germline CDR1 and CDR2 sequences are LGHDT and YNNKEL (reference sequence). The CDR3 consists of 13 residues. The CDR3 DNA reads TGTGTCAGCAGCCATTACAGTCAAGAGACCCAGTACTTC. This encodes CVSSHYSQETQYF.

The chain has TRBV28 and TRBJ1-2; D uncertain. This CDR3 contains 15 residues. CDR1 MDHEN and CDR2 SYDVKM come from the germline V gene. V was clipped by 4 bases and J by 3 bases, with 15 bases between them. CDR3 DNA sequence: TGTGCCAGCAGTTACCCTGGGAGGCTGTACTATGGCTACACCTTC. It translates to CASSYPGRLYYGYTF.

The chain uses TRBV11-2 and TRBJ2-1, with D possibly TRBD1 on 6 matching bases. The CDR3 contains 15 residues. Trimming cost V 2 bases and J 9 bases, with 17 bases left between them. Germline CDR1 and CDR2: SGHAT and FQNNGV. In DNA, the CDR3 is TGTGCCAGCAGCTTAACAGGGCTAGGAGGATCTGAGCAGTTCTTC. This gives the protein CASSLTGLGGSEQFF.

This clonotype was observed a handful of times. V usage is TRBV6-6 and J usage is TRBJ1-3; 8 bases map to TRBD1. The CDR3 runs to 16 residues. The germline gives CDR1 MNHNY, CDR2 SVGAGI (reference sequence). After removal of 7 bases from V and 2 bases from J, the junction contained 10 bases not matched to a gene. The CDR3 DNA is TGTGCCAGCACTTCGGGAGGGACAGGACCTGGAAACACCATATATTTT. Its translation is CASTSGGTGPGNTIYF.

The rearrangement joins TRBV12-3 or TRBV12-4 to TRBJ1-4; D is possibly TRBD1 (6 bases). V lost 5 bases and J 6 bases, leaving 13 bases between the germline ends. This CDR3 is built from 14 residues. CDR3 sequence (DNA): TGTGCCAGCAGTCGCCGACAGGAAGATGAAAAACTGTTTTTT. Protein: CASSRRQEDEKLFF.

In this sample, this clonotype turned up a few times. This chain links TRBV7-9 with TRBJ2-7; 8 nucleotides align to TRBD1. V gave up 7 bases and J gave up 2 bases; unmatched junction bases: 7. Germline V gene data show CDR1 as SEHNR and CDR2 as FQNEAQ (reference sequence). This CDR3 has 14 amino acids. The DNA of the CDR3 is TGTGCCAGCAACCAGGGGGCTTCAGCCTACGAGCAGTACTTC. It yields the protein CASNQGASAYEQYF.

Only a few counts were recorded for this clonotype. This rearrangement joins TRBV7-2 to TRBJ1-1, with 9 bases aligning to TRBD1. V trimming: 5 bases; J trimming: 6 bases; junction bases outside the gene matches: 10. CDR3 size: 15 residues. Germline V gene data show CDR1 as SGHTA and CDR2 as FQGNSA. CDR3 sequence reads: CASSPGTGSPSEAFF. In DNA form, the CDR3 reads TGTGCCAGCAGCCCGGGGACAGGGTCCCCGTCTGAAGCTTTCTTT.

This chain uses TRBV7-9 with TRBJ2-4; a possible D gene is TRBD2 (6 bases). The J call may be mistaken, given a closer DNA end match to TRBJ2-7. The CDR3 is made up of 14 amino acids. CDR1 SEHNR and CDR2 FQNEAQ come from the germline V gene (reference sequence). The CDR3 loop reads CASSPLGGNYEQYF. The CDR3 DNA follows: TGTGCCAGCAGCCCCCTTGGGGGGAACTACGAGCAGTACTTC.

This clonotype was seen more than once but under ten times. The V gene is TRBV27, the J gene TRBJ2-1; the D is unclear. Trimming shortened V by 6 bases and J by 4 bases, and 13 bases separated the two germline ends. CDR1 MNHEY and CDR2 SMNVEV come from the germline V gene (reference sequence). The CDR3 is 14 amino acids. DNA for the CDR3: TGTGCCAGCAGCCCGGCCGCGTTATACAATGAGCAGTTCTTC. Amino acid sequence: CASSPAALYNEQFF.

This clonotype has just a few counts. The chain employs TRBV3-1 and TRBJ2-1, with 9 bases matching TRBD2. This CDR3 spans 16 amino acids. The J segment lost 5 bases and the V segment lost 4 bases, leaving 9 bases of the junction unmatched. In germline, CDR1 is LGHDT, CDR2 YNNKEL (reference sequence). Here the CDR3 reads CASSRLGGLAHNEQFF. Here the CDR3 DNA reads TGTGCCAGCAGCCGACTAGGGGGACTAGCCCACAATGAGCAGTTCTTC.

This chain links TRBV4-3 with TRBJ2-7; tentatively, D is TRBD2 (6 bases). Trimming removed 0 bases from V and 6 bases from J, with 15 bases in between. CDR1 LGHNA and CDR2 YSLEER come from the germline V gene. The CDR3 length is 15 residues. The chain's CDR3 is CASSQETGDPREQYF. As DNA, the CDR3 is TGCGCCAGCAGCCAAGAAACGGGGGACCCCCGCGAGCAGTACTTC.

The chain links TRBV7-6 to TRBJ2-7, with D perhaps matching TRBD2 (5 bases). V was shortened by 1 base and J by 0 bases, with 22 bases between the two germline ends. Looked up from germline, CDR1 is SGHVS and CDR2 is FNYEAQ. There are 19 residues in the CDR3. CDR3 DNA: TGTGCCAGCAGCTTAGAACCTCCCGCCGGGCGGGTCAGCTCCTACGAGCAGTACTTC. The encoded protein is CASSLEPPAGRVSSYEQYF.

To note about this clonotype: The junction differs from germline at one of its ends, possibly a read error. This CDR3 reads CVSSTTVSGANVLTF. The CDR3 coding sequence is TGTGTCAGTAGTACCACCGTCTCTGGGGCCAACGTCCTGACTTTC. The chain joins TRBV19 to TRBJ2-6; D not resolved. Looked up from germline, CDR1 is LNHDA and CDR2 is SQIVND (reference sequence). The CDR3 consists of 15 residues.

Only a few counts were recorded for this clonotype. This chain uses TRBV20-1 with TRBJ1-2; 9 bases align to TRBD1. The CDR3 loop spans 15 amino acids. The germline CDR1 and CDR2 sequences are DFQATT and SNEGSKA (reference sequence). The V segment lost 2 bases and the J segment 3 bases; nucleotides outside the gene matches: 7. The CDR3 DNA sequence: TGCAGTGCTAGAAACAGGGGGCTTTTTGACTATGGCTACACCTTC. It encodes CSARNRGLFDYGYTF.

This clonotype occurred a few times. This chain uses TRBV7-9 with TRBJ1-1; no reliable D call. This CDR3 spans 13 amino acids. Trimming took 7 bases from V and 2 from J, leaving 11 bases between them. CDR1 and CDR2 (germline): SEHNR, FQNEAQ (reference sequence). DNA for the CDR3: TGTGCCAGCAACGTTGAGGCCAACACTGAAGCTTTCTTT. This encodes CASNVEANTEAFF. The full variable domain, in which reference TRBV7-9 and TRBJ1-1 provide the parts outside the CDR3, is DTGVSQNPRHKITKRGQNVTFRCDPISEHNRLYWYRQTLGQGPEFLTYFQNEAQLEKSRLLSDRFSAERPKGSFSTLEIQRTEQGDSAMYLCASNVEANTEAFFGQGTRLTVV.

As DNA, the CDR3 is TGCAGTGCGGCGGACAGCAACACAGATACGCAGTATTTT. The encoded protein is CSAADSNTDTQYF. The chain links TRBV20-1 to TRBJ2-3; tentatively, D is TRBD1 (6 bases). V was pared by 6 bases and J by 2 bases, with 12 bases between. Per germline, CDR1 DFQATT and CDR2 SNEGSKA (reference sequence). This CDR3 is built from 13 residues.

The CDR3 nucleotides are TGTGCCAGCAGTTTCCTGAGTGTGGGAGGGAAGACCCAGTACTTC. Protein: CASSFLSVGGKTQYF. The V call is TRBV27, the J call TRBJ2-5, with 7 bases that match TRBD2. The CDR3 runs to 15 residues. The germline V gene encodes CDR1 MNHEY and CDR2 SMNVEV (reference sequence). V shed 3 bases and J 6 bases; nucleotides not matched to a gene: 10.

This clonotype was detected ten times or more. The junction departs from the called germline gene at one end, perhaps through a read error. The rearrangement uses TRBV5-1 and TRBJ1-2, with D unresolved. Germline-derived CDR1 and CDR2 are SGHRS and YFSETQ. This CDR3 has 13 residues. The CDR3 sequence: CASSLTANYGYTF. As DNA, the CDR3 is TGTGCCAGCAGCTTAACAGCTAACTATGGCTACACCTTC.

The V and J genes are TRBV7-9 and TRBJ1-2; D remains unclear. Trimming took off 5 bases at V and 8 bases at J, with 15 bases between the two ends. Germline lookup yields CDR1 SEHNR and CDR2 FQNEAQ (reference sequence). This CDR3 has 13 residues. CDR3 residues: CASSRGPYGGYTF. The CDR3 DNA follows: TGTGCCAGCAGCCGCGGACCATACGGGGGCTACACCTTC. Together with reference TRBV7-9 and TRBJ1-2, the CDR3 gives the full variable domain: DTGVSQNPRHKITKRGQNVTFRCDPISEHNRLYWYRQTLGQGPEFLTYFQNEAQLEKSRLLSDRFSAERPKGSFSTLEIQRTEQGDSAMYLCASSRGPYGGYTFGSGTRLTVV.

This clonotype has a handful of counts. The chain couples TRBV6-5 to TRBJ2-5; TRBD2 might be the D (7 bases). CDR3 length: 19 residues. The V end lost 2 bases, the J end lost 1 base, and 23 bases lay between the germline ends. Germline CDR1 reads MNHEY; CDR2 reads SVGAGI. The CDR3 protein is CASSYIAGAIPGAQETQYF. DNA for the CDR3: TGTGCCAGCAGTTACATTGCGGGGGCCATCCCGGGGGCCCAAGAGACCCAGTACTTC.

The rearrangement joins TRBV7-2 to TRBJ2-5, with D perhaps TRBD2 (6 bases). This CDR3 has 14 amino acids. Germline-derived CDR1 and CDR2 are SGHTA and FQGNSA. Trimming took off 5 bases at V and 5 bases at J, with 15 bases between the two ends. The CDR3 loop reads CASSPFAGYETQYF. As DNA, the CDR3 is TGTGCCAGCAGCCCATTCGCGGGGTATGAGACCCAGTACTTC.

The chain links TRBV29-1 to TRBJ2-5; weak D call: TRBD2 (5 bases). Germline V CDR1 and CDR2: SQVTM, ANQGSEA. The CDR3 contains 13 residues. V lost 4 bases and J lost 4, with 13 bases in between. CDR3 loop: CSVVEGVGETQYF. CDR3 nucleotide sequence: TGCAGCGTTGTCGAGGGAGTAGGAGAGACCCAGTACTTC. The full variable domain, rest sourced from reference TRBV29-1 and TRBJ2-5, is SAVISQKPSRDICQRGTSLTIQCQVDSQVTMMFWYRQQPGQSLTLIATANQGSEATYESGFVIDKFPISRPNLTFSTLTVSNMSPEDSSIYLCSVVEGVGETQYFGPGTRLLVL.

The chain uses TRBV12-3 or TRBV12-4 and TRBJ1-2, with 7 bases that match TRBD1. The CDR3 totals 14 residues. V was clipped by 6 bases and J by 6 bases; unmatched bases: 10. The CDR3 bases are TGTGCCAGCAGCCGGACAGGATTCCCAGATGGCTACACCTTC. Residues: CASSRTGFPDGYTF.

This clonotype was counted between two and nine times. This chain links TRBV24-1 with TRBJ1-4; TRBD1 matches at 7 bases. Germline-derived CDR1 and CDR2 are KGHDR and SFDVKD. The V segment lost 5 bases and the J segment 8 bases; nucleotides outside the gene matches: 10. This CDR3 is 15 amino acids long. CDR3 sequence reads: CATSAATGQGEKLFF. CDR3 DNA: TGTGCCACCAGTGCGGCGACAGGGCAGGGAGAAAAACTGTTTTTT.

CDR3 coding DNA: TGCAGCGTTGGTTTGACTGAAGCTTTCTTT. Encoded protein: CSVGLTEAFF. The rearrangement uses TRBV29-1 and TRBJ1-1; no clear D gene. This CDR3 comprises 10 residues. Germline V gives CDR1 SQVTM, CDR2 ANQGSEA. V gave up 4 bases and J gave up 5 bases, with 5 bases separating them.

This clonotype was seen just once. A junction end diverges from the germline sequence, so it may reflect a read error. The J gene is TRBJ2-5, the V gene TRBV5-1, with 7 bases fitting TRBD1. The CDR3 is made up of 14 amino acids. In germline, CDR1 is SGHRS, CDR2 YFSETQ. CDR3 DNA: TGCGCCGGCAGCCCGGGGACAGCAAAAGAGACCCAGTACTTC. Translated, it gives CAGSPGTAKETQYF.

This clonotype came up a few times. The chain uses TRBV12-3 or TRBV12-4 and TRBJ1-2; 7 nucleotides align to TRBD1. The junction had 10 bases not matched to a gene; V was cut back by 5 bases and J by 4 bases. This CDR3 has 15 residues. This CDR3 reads CASSPYRGGSYGYTF. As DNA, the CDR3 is TGTGCCAGCAGTCCCTACAGGGGAGGCAGCTATGGCTACACCTTC.

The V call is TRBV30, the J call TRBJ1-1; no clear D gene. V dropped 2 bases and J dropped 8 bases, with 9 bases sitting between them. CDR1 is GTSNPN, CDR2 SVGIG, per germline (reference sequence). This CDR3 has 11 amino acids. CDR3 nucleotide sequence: TGTGCCTGGAGTCGGGCTACAGAAGCTTTCTTT. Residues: CAWSRATEAFF. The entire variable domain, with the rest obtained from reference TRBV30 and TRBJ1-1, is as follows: SQTIHQWPATLVQPVGSPLSLECTVEGTSNPNLYWYRQAAGRGLQLLFYSVGIGQISSEVPQNLSASRPQDRQFILSSKKLLLSDSGFYLCAWSRATEAFFGQGTRLTVV.